The 32 T cell receptor beta chains below come from one sample, sequenced in a study of blood T cells in healthy people across ages. Through a sample-barcoded 5' primer and a J-beta primer mix, a second PCR was run for about 6 to 11 cycles. TCRdb reanalysed the 5' RACE reads using MiXCR and keeps one entry per CDR3 protein. The sample lists hundreds of thousands of distinct CDR3 sequences, roughly 50% seen once, with 40% to 50% in the top ten. The sample comprised blood. These receptor sequences come from an elderly man in good health.

V and J are TRBV6-2 or TRBV6-3 and TRBJ2-3; 10 bases agree with TRBD2. The CDR3 consists of 14 residues. J gave up 0 bases and V 8 bases, and 2 bases lay outside the gene matches. CDR1 MNHEY and CDR2 SVGEGT come from the germline V gene. DNA of the CDR3: TGTGCCAGCCTGACTAGCGGGAGCACAGATACGCAGTATTTT. The encoded protein is CASLTSGSTDTQYF.

The J gene is TRBJ2-7, the V gene TRBV4-1; no firm D call. The J call may be faulty, since TRBJ2-5 better matches the DNA end. Germline CDR1 and CDR2: MGHRA and YSYEKL. The CDR3 loop spans 16 amino acids. As DNA, the CDR3 is TGCGCCAGCAGTCTTGATCGTACCCAAAAGAAAAAGACCCAGTACTTC. Translation: CASSLDRTQKKKTQYF.

This clonotype is a singleton in its sample. The chain couples TRBV11-2 to TRBJ2-2; D not certain. This CDR3 is 15 amino acids long. The germline gives CDR1 SGHAT, CDR2 FQNNGV. The V gene lost 4 bases and the J gene lost 2 bases, with 11 bases spanning the gap. The CDR3 reads CASSSLNLNTGELFF. The CDR3, as DNA: TGTGCCAGCAGCTCCTTAAACTTAAACACCGGGGAGCTGTTTTTT.

This sequence joins TRBV28 and TRBJ1-2, with D tentatively TRBD1 (6 bases). The CDR3 has 15 amino acids. CDR1 and CDR2 (germline): MDHEN, SYDVKM. Trimming took off 2 bases at V and 1 base at J, with 11 bases between the two ends. This CDR3 is CASSLPRGVNYGYTF. The CDR3 DNA reads TGTGCCAGCAGTTTACCCAGGGGCGTTAACTATGGCTACACCTTC.

The chain has TRBV4-1 and TRBJ2-3; TRBD1 aligns across 10 bases. This CDR3 is 19 amino acids long. Trimming took 3 bases from V and 7 from J; bases not matched to a gene: 19. Germline loops: CDR1 MGHRA, CDR2 YSYEKL. The CDR3 sequence: CASSHVFPRGTGEGYTQYF. The DNA of the CDR3 is TGCGCCAGCAGCCATGTGTTCCCCCGGGGGACAGGGGAAGGGTATACGCAGTATTTT.

This clonotype was seen more than once but under ten times. V usage is TRBV10-3 and J usage is TRBJ2-3; 14 nucleotides align to TRBD2. The germline V gene encodes CDR1 ENHRY and CDR2 SYGVKD. The V gene end was trimmed by 0 bases and the J gene end by 14 bases; junction bases not matched to a gene: 19. CDR3 length: 19 amino acids. The CDR3 DNA reads as TGTGCCATCAGTGAGTCGTCGGGACTAGCGGGAGTGGGGCACAGATACGCGTATTTT. Its translation: CAISESSGLAGVGHRYAYF.

This clonotype was counted only a few times. The V call is TRBV21-1, the J call TRBJ2-5; TRBD2 is the table's D call, not checked against the DNA. TRBV21-1 is deemed a pseudogene. The length of the CDR3 is 15 residues. For the CDR3, the DNA is TGTGCCAGCAGCAAACGCTCGGCGGGAGGGGAGACCCAGTACTTC. This codes for CASSKRSAGGETQYF.

V and J are TRBV29-1 and TRBJ1-1; perhaps TRBD1 as D (6 bases). Trimming took off 2 bases at V and 7 bases at J, with 14 bases between the two ends. The CDR3 is 13 residues long. CDR1 and CDR2 (germline): SQVTM, ANQGSEA. The CDR3 loop is CSVERGGGFEAFF. CDR3 DNA: TGCAGCGTTGAACGGGGGGGCGGGTTTGAAGCTTTCTTT.

CDR3: CSAHLAGVGETQYF. The CDR3 region has the DNA TGCAGTGCCCATCTAGCGGGAGTTGGAGAGACCCAGTACTTC. This rearrangement joins TRBV20-1 to TRBJ2-5; 10 bases map to TRBD2. The junction had 8 bases not matched to a gene; V was cut back by 6 bases and J by 4 bases. This CDR3 is 14 amino acids long. CDR1 and CDR2 (germline): DFQATT, SNEGSKA (reference sequence).

This chain's CDR3 is CASSPFIDLAGLNEQYF. In nucleotides, the CDR3 is TGTGCCAGCAGCCCCTTTATCGACCTAGCGGGACTCAACGAGCAGTACTTC. The chain carries TRBV6-1 and TRBJ2-7; 9 nucleotides align to TRBD2. The CDR3 covers 17 residues. Trimming cost V 6 bases and J 5 bases; bases outside gene matches: 17. Germline CDR1 is MNHNS and CDR2 is SASEGT.

This clonotype was detected a few times. The gene calls are TRBV5-1 and TRBJ2-7; D gene uncertain. Germline CDR1 is SGHRS and CDR2 is YFSETQ. The CDR3 contains 14 residues. The ends were cut back, 4 bases at V and 6 bases at J, with 17 bases in the middle. The CDR3: CASSIGPLRFEQYF. The CDR3 DNA is TGCGCCAGCAGCATAGGACCCCTACGGTTCGAGCAGTACTTC.

The chain employs TRBV3-1 and TRBJ2-7, with TRBD2 matching 13 bases. The J call is uncertain, as TRBJ2-5 better fits the DNA end. CDR3 size: 18 residues. Germline lookup yields CDR1 LGHDT and CDR2 YNNKEL (reference sequence). This CDR3 is CASSQVLTSGRAGETQYF. In nucleotides, the CDR3 is TGTGCCAGCAGCCAAGTTTTAACTAGCGGGAGGGCCGGTGAGACCCAGTACTTC.

This clonotype was observed a few times. Here the CDR3 DNA reads TGCAGTGCACCCAGGGCGGTCAGCTCCTACGAGCAGTACTTC. Encoded protein: CSAPRAVSSYEQYF. The chain uses TRBV20-1 and TRBJ2-7, with a weak D call TRBD1 (5 bases). The CDR3 length is 14 residues. Germline V gene data show CDR1 as DFQATT and CDR2 as SNEGSKA (reference sequence). Trimming took off 6 bases at V and 0 bases at J, with 15 bases between the two ends.

V gene TRBV3-1 combines with J gene TRBJ2-7; D tentatively fits TRBD1 or TRBD2 (6 bases each). Germline CDR1 reads LGHDT; CDR2 reads YNNKEL (reference sequence). The CDR3 loop spans 14 amino acids. Trimming removed 6 bases at V and 6 bases at J, with 18 bases between. For the CDR3, the DNA is TGTGCCAGCAGTGGGATCGGGGGCTCGCCCGAGCAGTACTTC. Translating gives CASSGIGGSPEQYF.

This chain uses TRBV6-2 or TRBV6-3 with TRBJ2-1; TRBD1 might be the D (6 bases). The CDR3 covers 18 residues. The V end lost 5 bases, the J end lost 0 bases, and 20 bases lay between the germline ends. Per the germline V gene, CDR1 is MNHEY and CDR2 is SVGEGT. The CDR3 loop is CASSPIDIRGSSYNEQFF. As DNA, the CDR3 is TGTGCCAGCAGTCCAATTGACATTAGGGGGAGCTCCTACAATGAGCAGTTCTTC.

The V gene is TRBV6-6, the J gene TRBJ2-6, with D possibly being TRBD1 or TRBD2 (5 bases each). CDR1 is MNHNY, CDR2 SVGAGI, per germline (reference sequence). The length of the CDR3 is 15 residues. V was clipped by 2 bases and J by 0 bases, with 5 bases between them. DNA for the CDR3: TGTGCCAGCAGTTACGGGACCTCTGGGGCCAACGTCCTGACTTTC. Residues: CASSYGTSGANVLTF.

This chain links TRBV6-6 with TRBJ2-7, with D tentatively TRBD1 (6 bases). The V gene's germline CDR1 is MNHNY and CDR2 SVGAGI (reference sequence). There are 13 residues in the CDR3. Trimming stripped 2 bases from V and 2 bases from J, with 7 bases between. The CDR3 here is CASSYEGAYEQYF. In DNA, the CDR3 is TGTGCCAGCAGTTACGAGGGGGCCTACGAGCAGTACTTC.

This chain connects TRBV18 to TRBJ2-5; D not certain. The CDR3 has 13 amino acids. V was clipped by 3 bases and J by 1 base, with 6 bases between them. CDR1 and CDR2 (germline): KGHSH, LQKENI. The CDR3 region has the DNA TGTGCCAGCTCACCTTCGGCCCAAGAGACCCAGTACTTC. Its translation: CASSPSAQETQYF.

In DNA, the CDR3 is TGTGCCAGCAGCTCAAACGACGGGACCCGGCGGCCCTACAATGAGCAGTTCTTC. Translation gives CASSSNDGTRRPYNEQFF. V gene TRBV7-8 combines with J gene TRBJ2-1, with D perhaps matching TRBD1 or TRBD2 (5 bases each). V lost 4 bases and J 2 bases, leaving 21 bases between the germline ends. Germline CDR1 reads SGHVS; CDR2 reads FQNEAQ. The CDR3 sequence is 18 residues long.

The chain employs TRBV5-6 and TRBJ2-5; D ambiguous. Gene TRBJ2-7 matches the end of the DNA better, so the J call may be wrong. The CDR3 has 15 amino acids. The germline V gene encodes CDR1 SGHDT and CDR2 YYEEEE. CDR3 DNA sequence: TGTGCCAGCAGCTTGGCCGTCATCGGAGCCTACGAGCAGTACTTC. Translation gives CASSLAVIGAYEQYF.

This chain links TRBV7-2 with TRBJ2-7, with 9 bases identical to TRBD2. V trimming: 5 bases; J trimming: 2 bases; junction bases outside the gene matches: 7. There are 15 residues in the CDR3. Germline V gene sequence: CDR1 SGHTA, CDR2 FQGNSA. Here the CDR3 reads CASSLDSGGTYEQYF. The CDR3 region has the DNA TGTGCCAGCAGCCTCGATAGCGGGGGAACCTACGAGCAGTACTTC.

This clonotype was detected a few times. J is TRBJ2-1 and V is TRBV24-1; D is unclear. With 5 bases removed from V and 7 bases from J, the gap between germline ends came to 11 bases. CDR1 KGHDR and CDR2 SFDVKD come from the germline V gene. CDR3 size: 13 residues. The CDR3, as DNA: TGTGCCACCAGTGGGAAGGTGGGGAATGAGCAGTTCTTC. Its protein product is CATSGKVGNEQFF.

V gene TRBV24-1 combines with J gene TRBJ2-1; D remains unclear. The CDR3 is 12 amino acids. V was clipped by 5 bases and J by 9 bases, with 10 bases between them. CDR1 is KGHDR, CDR2 SFDVKD, per germline. Here the CDR3 reads CATSALRGEQFF. The CDR3, as DNA: TGTGCCACCAGTGCCCTCAGAGGTGAGCAGTTCTTC.

V is TRBV5-1 and J is TRBJ1-1; D remains unclear. Per the germline V gene, CDR1 is SGHRS and CDR2 is YFSETQ. The V end was cut by 4 bases, the J end by 11 bases, with 18 bases between. CDR3 length: 13 amino acids. Here the CDR3 reads CASSPEVGFSAFF. CDR3 coding DNA: TGCGCCAGCAGCCCGGAGGTGGGGTTTAGTGCTTTCTTT.

The chain employs TRBV6-6 and TRBJ2-1; 13 nucleotides match TRBD2. The V segment lost 10 bases and the J segment 8 bases; nucleotides outside the gene matches: 8. The germline CDR1 and CDR2 sequences are MNHNY and SVGAGI (reference sequence). The CDR3 runs to 14 residues. The CDR3, as DNA: TGTGCCACCGCGCGAGGACTAGCGGGAGATGAGCAGTTCTTC. Its protein is CATARGLAGDEQFF.

This clonotype was found once. The chain recombines TRBV28 with TRBJ2-5, with 7 bases that match TRBD2. V shed 5 bases and J 2 bases; nucleotides not matched to a gene: 8. Germline V gene data show CDR1 as MDHEN and CDR2 as SYDVKM. The CDR3 has 15 amino acids. The CDR3 region has the DNA TGTGCCAGCAGTACCCTAGCGGTTGATCAAGAGACCCAGTACTTC. Amino acid sequence: CASSTLAVDQETQYF.

In the case of this clonotype: The junction and the germline gene differ at one end; a read error may be behind it. The chain recombines TRBV29-1 with TRBJ1-4; no clear D. Germline V CDR1 and CDR2: SQVTM, ANQGSEA. The CDR3 totals 12 residues. The DNA for the CDR3 is TGCAGCGTTGCGGGTCAGACTGAAAGACTGTTTTTT. As protein: CSVAGQTERLFF.

The chain combines TRBV6-6 with TRBJ2-7, with D hard to call. Germline V gene data show CDR1 as MNHNY and CDR2 as SVGAGI (reference sequence). This CDR3 region has 15 residues. Trimming shortened V by 4 bases and J by 2 bases, and 15 bases separated the two germline ends. Here the CDR3 DNA reads TGTGCCAGCAGTTCTAAAGTTGGAAGTACCTACGAGCAGTACTTC. It codes for CASSSKVGSTYEQYF.

This chain links TRBV3-1 with TRBJ2-1, with D hard to call. Germline V gene data show CDR1 as LGHDT and CDR2 as YNNKEL (reference sequence). The V gene lost 4 bases and the J gene lost 11 bases, with 9 bases spanning the gap. The CDR3 extends over 11 amino acids. The CDR3 nucleotides read TGTGCCAGCAGCCTAGAGGCCCAGCAGTTCTTC. This gives the protein CASSLEAQQFF.

This chain connects TRBV12-5 to TRBJ1-1, with D perhaps TRBD1 (6 bases). This CDR3 has 14 residues. Trimming shortened V by 9 bases and J by 0 bases, and 14 bases separated the two germline ends. Germline values: CDR1 LGHNT, CDR2 FRNRAP. The CDR3 spells CASQTDRVNTEAFF. The CDR3, as DNA: TGTGCTAGCCAAACGGACAGAGTGAACACTGAAGCTTTCTTT.

The chain employs TRBV20-1 and TRBJ1-4; no reliable D call. This CDR3 region has 13 residues. The germline CDR1 and CDR2 sequences are DFQATT and SNEGSKA (reference sequence). V lost 5 bases and J lost 0, with 7 bases in between. The CDR3, as DNA: TGCAGTGCTTACCGCGCAACTAATGAAAAACTGTTTTTT. This codes for CSAYRATNEKLFF.

This chain uses TRBV5-5 with TRBJ2-3, with a possible D match to TRBD1 (6 bases). CDR1 and CDR2 from the germline V gene are SGHKS and YYEKEE (reference sequence). The CDR3 is 16 residues long. Between the trimmed V and J ends, which lost 4 bases and 0 bases, there was a span of 15 bases. CDR3 loop: CASSRQVGLSTDTQYF. The CDR3 DNA reads as TGTGCCAGCAGCCGACAGGTGGGGCTTAGCACAGATACGCAGTATTTT.